This T cell receptor beta chain is drawn from a study of T cell responses to AZD1222 COVID-19 vaccine. Study results and caveats: Spike-specific TCR breadth and depth both grew after two AZD1222 doses. Unmutated variant regions are reportedly the target of nearly half of TCRs that are spike-specific. There were repertoire samples only from the period after the peak T cell response. Donors were mostly white British, more females; clonal diversity possibly underestimated.

Germline loops: CDR1 SGHTA, CDR2 FQGNSA. The CDR3 runs to 15 residues. Trimming took off 1 base at V and 4 bases at J, with 11 bases between the two ends. Clones were read by immunoSEQ multiplex PCR, and TCRdb kept only the in-frame ones, dropping some. The sample shows about 180,000 clones, around 87% of them seen only once. With regard to this clone: Its matching antigen is unknown.

The clonotype originates from an adult in good health. Sequences were derived from peripheral blood, sampled on day 0 of AZD1222 vaccination. The chain couples TRBV7-2 to TRBJ1-3, with unresolved D. For the CDR3, the DNA is TGTGCCAGCAGCTTAGATGCGCGGCAAGGAAACACCATATATTTT. Protein product: CASSLDARQGNTIYF.